This T cell receptor beta chain was identified during a study of blood T cells in healthy people across ages (dated by TCRdb to between 2015 and 2016). Regarding the study in general: In model experiments, template switching captured about one uniquely barcoded TCR beta cDNA molecule for every two T cells. The study analyzed two additional independent replicas of 1 million unique cDNA reads from the same blood draw for two donors, one aged 18 to 29 and one aged 80 or older. The study measured age-related changes in TCR beta repertoire diversity using deep sequencing normalized with unique cDNA molecular identifiers. The donors were divided into four age groups: young (average around 15 years), middle-aged (about 39), aged (approximately 59) and long-lived (roughly 88).

The roughly 39 donors, aged about 6 to 100 years, were systemically healthy Caucasian individuals from Russia. About 10 milliliters of peripheral blood were drawn from each donor into EDTA-treated Vacutainer tubes. Ficoll-Paque density-gradient centrifugation was used to isolate PBMCs, with at least 6.5 million obtained per sample. Trizol reagent was used to extract total RNA from the PBMCs, yielding at least 6 micrograms per sample. The percentages of naive CD45RAhigh/CD27high T cells were determined by flow cytometry on a PBMC aliquot from every donor. General findings and caveats noted by the study authors: Observed TCR beta diversity per million T cells fell roughly linearly with age, and a significant reduction was already apparent by age roughly 40. Because profiling used bulk unsorted PBMCs, naive and antigen-experienced compartments could not be compared conclusively. The CMV infection status of donors was not known, potentially confounding age-related changes in expanded clonotypes. Compared with the aged group, the long-lived group had more naive CD4+ T cells, fewer expanded clones and increased TCR diversity, suggesting age selection. Total diversity estimates from one million sequenced T cells were considered lower bounds and underestimates. The percentage of naive T cells measured by flow cytometry correlated strongly with observed TCR beta diversity.

Libraries were constructed by 5' RACE. The sample was run on an Illumina HiSeq 2500. A second PCR of roughly 7 to 12 cycles was run with a J-beta primer mix and a sample-barcoded 5' primer. Each TCR beta cDNA molecule received a unique molecular identifier from a template-switch 5' adaptor carrying 12 random nucleotides. At least 2.5 million CDR3-containing paired-end reads were obtained from each sample. First-strand cDNA was synthesized from all RNA with the Mint cDNA synthesis kit, primed by a TRBC-specific oligonucleotide. All cDNA was treated with uracil-DNA glycosylase and then went through a first 18-cycle PCR with the universal primers M1SS and BC2_uni_R. The study's own analysis went as follows. Each sample was normalized by randomly selecting 1 million high-quality reads, each carrying a distinct molecular identifier. Reads sharing molecular identifiers were discarded rather than binned into consensus sequences. CDR3 identification, clonotype clustering and error correction used MiTCR with a Q25 quality threshold and the strictest error-elimination algorithm. Lower-bound total TCR beta diversity was estimated with a nonparametric unseen species model using Euler transformation. The raw public data were reprocessed by TCRdb itself: fastp quality trimming at Q25, MiXCR clonotype calling, in-frame beta chains only. CDR3 protein sequences are deduplicated, and each keeps its most common genes and DNA. The V and J calls were determined by TCRdb, not by the authors. The sample table holds roughly 560,000 distinct CDR3 sequences, of which about 25% were seen once. Around 10% of the sample comes from the top ten.

V is clipped by 2 bases and J by 1 base, and the sequence between their germline boundaries is 9 bases long. CDR1 and CDR2 were assigned from the germline V gene as MNHEY and SVGEGT. Taken from cysteine to phenylalanine, the CDR3 has 14 residues. The kept DNA is CDR3 alone, 42 bases in frame from the first base. There are a few counts of this clonotype. Its antigen is still unknown. No much larger clonotype is one base removed from it; base qualities were not supplied. These data were likewise used in another study, on T cells of mothers and their children. That second publication adds: The donors were nine systemically healthy Caucasian individuals, made up of three mothers and their six children. cDNA synthesis consumed the entire amount of extracted RNA, loaded at approximately 1.6 ug RNA in each 15 ul reaction. Sample barcodes and 2-4 random nucleotides were added via the M1S primer in the second PCR. Over 8 million TCR beta CDR3 reads were obtained for each mother, and around 3 million reads were obtained for each child. Thymic selection similarly shapes TCR recombination output in related and unrelated pairs, with minor effect from inherited differences. Related mother-child pairs always showed normalized repertoire overlap that was slightly higher than in unrelated mother-child pairs, though the difference was never significant. No persistent microchimeric T cell clones were detected, at a sensitivity of roughly 93 clones per million clonotypes. In the study, deep NGS was used to compare the TCR beta repertoires of mothers and children, and features distinguishing related mother-child pairs from unrelated individuals were sought. On average, the children were roughly 10 +/- 4 years old, while the mothers were about 40 +/- 4 years old. After adapter ligation was performed with NEBNext reagents, the libraries were sequenced on an Illumina HiSeq 2000 with 100+100 nt paired-end reads. To prevent cross-contamination, the mother and child libraries were prepared a month apart and were sequenced in separate runs. Between about 500,000 and 2,300,000 distinct TCR beta clonotypes were identified per donor. Naive TCR beta clonotypes were estimated from low-frequency clonotypes matched to each donor's FACS-determined naive share, without sorting.

The origin of this receptor is a boy between 10 and 17 years old in good health. The sequenced sample consisted of blood. The V and J segments used are TRBV6-2 or TRBV6-3 and TRBJ2-7; the best D guess is TRBD2, with 5 bases matching. The sequenced DNA: TGTGCCAGCAGTTACGAGGGAGTATCCTACGAGCAGTACTTC. It specifies CASSYEGVSYEQYF.